These 24 T cell receptor beta chains share one sample of origin, sequenced in a study of cytomegalovirus exposure and HLA in healthy donors (dated by TCRdb to the late 2010s). Library creation used the immunoSEQ multiplex PCR assay. For the multiplex PCR, a mixture combining 60 forward primers for TCR Vbeta segments and 13 reverse primers for TCR Jbeta segments was used. TCRdb provides this immuneACCESS table in a form limited to in-frame rearrangements. Some clones are lacking; in checked studies, under half of them reflect an unresolved V gene, and why the rest are absent is not known. The sample contains around 150,000 clones, 70% to 90% of them found a single time. The ten largest clones add up to approximately 8.5% of the sample. The specimen sequenced was PBMCs. Receptors originate from a man younger than 35 in good health and CMV-seropositive.

The chain joins TRBV27 to TRBJ2-3; tentatively, D is TRBD1 (6 bases). There are 13 residues in the CDR3. V lost 6 bases and J lost 0, with 7 bases in between. Germline V lookup: CDR1 MNHEY, CDR2 SMNVEV (reference sequence). Here the CDR3 DNA reads TGTGCCAGCAGGGGGGCCAGCACAGATACGCAGTATTTT. Protein: CASRGASTDTQYF.

J is TRBJ1-5 and V is TRBV5-1; D is unresolved. The V gene lost 1 base and the J gene lost 5 bases, with 13 bases spanning the gap. Germline values: CDR1 SGHRS, CDR2 YFSETQ. The length of the CDR3 is 15 residues. The CDR3 reads CASSLTLLHDQPQHF. CDR3 nucleotides: TGCGCCAGCAGCTTGACTCTATTGCACGATCAGCCCCAGCATTTT.

The chain links TRBV27 to TRBJ2-2; D perhaps matches TRBD1 (6 bases). Germline loops: CDR1 MNHEY, CDR2 SMNVEV (reference sequence). V was cut by 5 bases and J by 2 bases, with 9 bases left in between. CDR3 length: 14 amino acids. The CDR3 reads CASSGTPNTGELFF. In DNA, the CDR3 is TGTGCCAGCAGTGGGACACCAAACACCGGGGAGCTGTTTTTT.

The chain is built from TRBV7-9 and TRBJ2-3; D ambiguous. The CDR3 totals 12 residues. V dropped 0 bases and J dropped 4 bases, with 2 bases sitting between them. The germline CDR1 and CDR2 sequences are SEHNR and FQNEAQ (reference sequence). The CDR3 loop reads CASSLASDTQYF. CDR3 in DNA: TGTGCCAGCAGCTTAGCCTCAGATACGCAGTATTTT.

The chain joins TRBV2 to TRBJ2-1, with TRBD1 matching over 8 bases. The germline gives CDR1 SNHLY, CDR2 FYNNEI. The junction had 10 bases not matched to a gene; V was cut back by 6 bases and J by 9 bases. The CDR3 contains 14 residues. The CDR3 loop reads CASSEDRVSSEQFF. DNA for the CDR3: TGTGCCAGCAGCGAGGACAGGGTATCCAGTGAGCAGTTCTTC.

The chain employs TRBV11-3 and TRBJ2-2; 11 positions match TRBD2. The CDR3 is 15 amino acids. V gave up 2 bases and J gave up 10 bases; unmatched junction bases: 6. Germline lookup yields CDR1 SGHNT and CDR2 YENEEA. CDR3 in DNA: TGTGCCAGCAGCTTAACTAGCGGGGGCTGGGAGGAGCTGTTTTTT. Protein product: CASSLTSGGWEELFF.

The rearrangement uses TRBV6-5 and TRBJ1-6; D remains ambiguous. Trimming pared 7 bases from V and 7 bases from J, leaving 8 bases between. Germline-derived CDR1 and CDR2 are MNHEY and SVGAGI. The CDR3 contains 12 residues. The CDR3 here is CASIDLNSPLHF. The CDR3 nucleotides are TGTGCCAGCATAGATCTAAATTCACCCCTCCACTTT.

This clone was picked up a small number of times. This rearrangement joins TRBV18 to TRBJ1-2; D perhaps matches TRBD1 (5 bases). The CDR3 sequence is 11 residues long. Germline V gives CDR1 KGHSH, CDR2 LQKENI. Deletions cut 3 bases from V and 10 bases from J, with 9 bases between. CDR3 sequence: CASSPSGDYTF. In nucleotides, the CDR3 is TGTGCCAGCTCACCCTCGGGGGACTACACCTTC.

The chain carries TRBV30 and TRBJ2-7; D remains ambiguous. The length of the CDR3 is 13 residues. V lost 0 bases and J 3 bases, leaving 9 bases between the germline ends. Germline V gene data show CDR1 as GTSNPN and CDR2 as SVGIG (reference sequence). CDR3 residues: CAWSVTDSYEQYF. Written as DNA, the CDR3 is TGTGCCTGGAGTGTAACAGATAGCTACGAGCAGTACTTC.

The chain combines TRBV27 with TRBJ1-6; D might be TRBD1 (6 bases). Per germline, CDR1 MNHEY and CDR2 SMNVEV (reference sequence). Trimming left V 3 bases short and J 0 bases short, with 12 bases between. The CDR3 spans 17 residues. This CDR3 reads CASSFRGLSSYNSPLHF. The CDR3 DNA is TGTGCCAGCAGTTTCAGGGGTTTGAGCTCCTATAATTCACCCCTCCACTTT.

The genes are TRBV11-2 and TRBJ1-2; no reliable D call. Germline assignment: CDR1 SGHAT and CDR2 FQNNGV. The CDR3 covers 15 residues. Trimming stripped 1 base from V and 0 bases from J, with 9 bases between. The CDR3 coding sequence is TGTGCCAGCAGCTTAGCCTCGACTCCTAACTATGGCTACACCTTC. Protein product: CASSLASTPNYGYTF.

The V and J genes are TRBV4-3 and TRBJ2-7, with 10 bases aligning to TRBD1. The CDR3 covers 16 residues. The V gene's germline CDR1 is LGHNA and CDR2 YSLEER. With 3 bases clipped from V and 2 bases from J, the junction kept 7 bases outside the gene matches. The CDR3 loop reads CASSHSDRGHTYEQYF. DNA for the CDR3: TGCGCCAGCAGCCACTCAGACAGGGGGCACACCTACGAGCAGTACTTC.

This CDR3 is CASSSQGAGNTIYF. The CDR3 DNA is TGTGCCAGCAGCTCGCAGGGTGCTGGAAACACCATATATTTT. The chain is built from TRBV5-4 and TRBJ1-3, with D perhaps TRBD1 (5 bases). V dropped 3 bases and J dropped 2 bases, with 9 bases sitting between them. Looked up from germline, CDR1 is SGHNT and CDR2 is YYREEE (reference sequence). The CDR3 is made up of 14 amino acids.

CDR3 in amino acids: CASSFGEGGYTF. For the CDR3, the DNA is TGTGCCAGCAGCTTCGGGGAGGGCGGCTACACCTTC. This chain connects TRBV5-6 to TRBJ1-2; no definite D call. The CDR3 contains 12 residues. Looked up from germline, CDR1 is SGHDT and CDR2 is YYEEEE. V lost 2 bases, J lost 8 bases, and 10 bases lay in between.

This rearrangement joins TRBV30 to TRBJ2-5, with 14 positions matching TRBD2. The V gene's germline CDR1 is GTSNPN and CDR2 SVGIG (reference sequence). This CDR3 contains 16 residues. The V segment lost 1 base and the J segment 5 bases; nucleotides outside the gene matches: 6. CDR3 amino acids: CAWSDWTSGGQETQYF. Here the CDR3 DNA reads TGTGCCTGGAGTGACTGGACTAGCGGGGGGCAGGAGACCCAGTACTTC.

This clone was recorded a few times. The V call is TRBV4-2, the J call TRBJ1-3, with unresolved D. CDR3 size: 15 residues. The V gene lost 2 bases and the J gene lost 4 bases, with 12 bases spanning the gap. Looked up from germline, CDR1 is LGHNA and CDR2 is YNFKEQ. CDR3: CASSQPREGGNTIYF. In DNA form, the CDR3 reads TGTGCCAGCAGCCAACCCCGGGAGGGAGGAAACACCATATATTTT.

The chain uses TRBV6-1 and TRBJ1-2; a weak D match, TRBD1 (6 bases). Germline loops: CDR1 MNHNS, CDR2 SASEGT. The CDR3 is 12 residues long. Trimming cost V 10 bases and J 5 bases, with 14 bases left between them. CDR3 bases: TGTGCCACCATGAACAGGGTATATGGCTACACCTTC. Its protein is CATMNRVYGYTF.

The CDR3: CASSLYEGAITYNEQFF. The CDR3 DNA sequence: TGTGCCAGCAGTTTATATGAGGGGGCAATTACCTACAATGAGCAGTTCTTC. The chain couples TRBV27 to TRBJ2-1; TRBD1 agrees at 7 bases. CDR1 and CDR2 (germline): MNHEY, SMNVEV (reference sequence). With V trimmed by 1 base and J by 2 bases, 8 bases remained unmatched. The CDR3 consists of 17 residues.

The chain recombines TRBV5-1 with TRBJ2-3, with 8 nucleotides matching TRBD2. V lost 0 bases, J lost 7 bases, and 19 bases stayed unmatched. The CDR3 runs to 19 residues. Germline lookup yields CDR1 SGHRS and CDR2 YFSETQ. The CDR3 is CASSLAHLSSGGDYNTQYF. In nucleotides, the CDR3 is TGCGCCAGCAGCTTGGCCCACCTCTCCAGCGGGGGCGACTACAATACGCAGTATTTT.

The chain couples TRBV15 to TRBJ1-1, with D perhaps TRBD1 (6 bases). Germline CDR1 LNHNV, CDR2 YYDKDF (reference sequence). V was pared by 2 bases and J by 6 bases, with 13 bases between. The CDR3 loop spans 14 amino acids. The CDR3 here is CATSRRTGRAEAFF. The CDR3 bases are TGTGCCACCAGCAGACGAACAGGGCGGGCTGAAGCTTTCTTT.

This sequence joins TRBV18 and TRBJ2-2, with 8 bases lining up with TRBD1. Germline values: CDR1 KGHSH, CDR2 LQKENI. Trimming removed 6 bases from V and 6 bases from J; junction bases left unmatched: 12. The CDR3 covers 16 residues. The DNA of the CDR3 is TGTGCCAGCTCCGTGTCCGGACAGGGTATCGCCGGGGAGCTGTTTTTT. Translating gives CASSVSGQGIAGELFF.

The chain couples TRBV13 to TRBJ2-1; TRBD2 might be the D (7 bases). V lost 5 bases and J lost 5, with 19 bases in between. CDR3 length: 16 amino acids. From germline, CDR1 is PRHDT and CDR2 FYEKMQ (reference sequence). CDR3 sequence: CASSLVAGAENNEQFF. DNA of the CDR3: TGTGCCAGCAGCCTTGTCGCGGGGGCGGAAAACAATGAGCAGTTCTTC. Full variable domain (outside the CDR3, taken from reference TRBV13 and TRBJ2-1): AAGVIQSPRHLIKEKRETATLKCYPIPRHDTVYWYQQGPGQDPQFLISFYEKMQSDKGSIPDRFSAQQFSDYHSELNMSSLELGDSALYFCASSLVAGAENNEQFFGPGTRLTVL.

This chain links TRBV6-5 with TRBJ1-1, with TRBD1 identical over 7 bases. Germline V gene sequence: CDR1 MNHEY, CDR2 SVGAGI. V was pared by 6 bases and J by 1 base, with 5 bases of the junction left unmatched. The CDR3 runs to 14 residues. In DNA, the CDR3 is TGTGCCAGCAGCGAGACAGGGTGGAACACTGAAGCTTTCTTT. This codes for CASSETGWNTEAFF.

V and J are TRBV15 and TRBJ1-2, with D possibly TRBD1 on 5 matching bases. This CDR3 contains 15 residues. Per germline, CDR1 LNHNV and CDR2 YYDKDF (reference sequence). Trimming left V 0 bases short and J 3 bases short, with 11 bases between. CDR3 coding DNA: TGTGCCACCAGCAGAGATCCGGGGGGGGACTATGGCTACACCTTC. Translated: CATSRDPGGDYGYTF.